Listed below are T cell receptor beta chains from one sample, sequenced in a study of CD8 T cells in Susac syndrome. TCRdb ran MiXCR on the immunoSEQ multiplex PCR reads and lists one entry per CDR3 protein. The sample includes about 120,000 distinct CDR3 sequences, around 94% seen only once; the top ten take around 0.27%. Sequencing used CD8+ T cells from PBMCs. The receptor source for this set is a human donor with Susac syndrome. The CDR3 runs from the conserved cysteine through the conserved F or W. The D gene is left open where the match is weak. Size values are once, few and many counts, or a class for expanded clones, and some rows have none.

d_call: .
clone_size: .
j_call: TRBJ2-3
v_call: TRBV12-3/TRBV12-4
cdr3_nt: TGTGCCAGCAGTTTGTTGGCACCGGGGTCGACAGATACGCAGTATTTT
cdr3_aa: CASSLLAPGSTDTQYF

d_call: .
clone_size: .
j_call: TRBJ1-1
v_call: TRBV29-1
cdr3_nt: TGCAGCGGGACTAACCGGGCAGGGGAAGACACTGAAGCTTTCTTT
cdr3_aa: CSGTNRAGEDTEAFF

d_call: TRBD1
clone_size: .
j_call: TRBJ1-4
v_call: TRBV30
cdr3_nt: TGTGCCTGGAGTGGACAGGGGGCAACTAATGAAAAACTGTTTTTT
cdr3_aa: CAWSGQGATNEKLFF

d_call: .
clone_size: once
j_call: TRBJ2-3
v_call: TRBV6-5
cdr3_nt: TGTGCCAGCAGTTACCGGCGGGACTCCGATGGGACAGATACGCAGTATTTT
cdr3_aa: CASSYRRDSDGTDTQYF

d_call: .
clone_size: once
j_call: TRBJ2-5
v_call: TRBV27
cdr3_nt: TGTGCCAGCACCCCTAACCCCAGGGCCCCCCAGTACTTC
cdr3_aa: CASTPNPRAPQYF

d_call: TRBD2
clone_size: .
j_call: TRBJ2-5
v_call: TRBV9
cdr3_nt: TGTGCCAGCAGCCCGGGCGCCCTAGCGGACCCCCAAGAGACCCAGTACTTC
cdr3_aa: CASSPGALADPQETQYF

d_call: TRBD1
clone_size: .
j_call: TRBJ1-2
v_call: TRBV11-2
cdr3_nt: TGTGCCAGCAGCTTGGACAGGCTCTATGGCTACACCTTC
cdr3_aa: CASSLDRLYGYTF

d_call: .
clone_size: .
j_call: TRBJ1-1
v_call: TRBV30
cdr3_nt: TGTGCCTGGAGTGTAGACCTCGAAGCTCCTGAAGCTTTCTTT
cdr3_aa: CAWSVDLEAPEAFF

d_call: .
clone_size: .
j_call: TRBJ1-5
v_call: TRBV4-3
cdr3_nt: TGCGCCAGCAGCCAAGGGGGGTATATGGAGCCCCAGCATTTT
cdr3_aa: CASSQGGYMEPQHF

d_call: .
clone_size: .
j_call: TRBJ2-7
v_call: TRBV6-4
cdr3_nt: TGTGCCAGCAGAGCTCCTGGCCCTGCCTACGAGCAGTACTTC
cdr3_aa: CASRAPGPAYEQYF

d_call: .
clone_size: .
j_call: TRBJ1-5
v_call: TRBV27
cdr3_nt: TGTGCCAGCAGTTTATCAGGGTTCAATCAGCCCCAGCATTTT
cdr3_aa: CASSLSGFNQPQHF

d_call: TRBD1
clone_size: once
j_call: TRBJ1-1
v_call: TRBV29-1
cdr3_nt: TGCAGCGTTGAAGGGGGACAGGGGAACACTGAAGCTTTCTTT
cdr3_aa: CSVEGGQGNTEAFF

d_call: .
clone_size: .
j_call: TRBJ1-4
v_call: TRBV7-8
cdr3_nt: TGTGCCAGCAGCTCGGCTGTATCTAATGAAAAACTGTTTTTT
cdr3_aa: CASSSAVSNEKLFF

d_call: .
clone_size: .
j_call: TRBJ2-7
v_call: TRBV5-1
cdr3_nt: TGCGCCAGCACGTGGGCAGTGGACCGCGAGCAGTACTTC
cdr3_aa: CASTWAVDREQYF

d_call: .
clone_size: .
j_call: TRBJ2-1
v_call: TRBV20-1
cdr3_nt: TGCAGTGGGAGGTGGAGGGGGGGCGTAGGTGAGCAGTTCTTC
cdr3_aa: CSGRWRGGVGEQFF

d_call: .
clone_size: .
j_call: TRBJ2-7
v_call: TRBV29-1
cdr3_nt: TGCAGCGTTGGTTCGGACGAGCAGTACTTC
cdr3_aa: CSVGSDEQYF

d_call: TRBD2
clone_size: .
j_call: TRBJ2-1
v_call: TRBV20-1
cdr3_nt: TGCAGTGCTAGAGATTCCCTAGCGGGGGGGCGGGGTGAGCAGTTCTTC
cdr3_aa: CSARDSLAGGRGEQFF

d_call: .
clone_size: .
j_call: TRBJ2-7
v_call: TRBV7-8
cdr3_nt: TGTGCCAGCAGCTACCTACAGGGCGTCGAGCAGTACTTC
cdr3_aa: CASSYLQGVEQYF

d_call: .
clone_size: few
j_call: TRBJ2-2
v_call: TRBV29-1
cdr3_nt: TGCAGCGTTGAGCCGAACACCGGGGAGCTGTTTTTT
cdr3_aa: CSVEPNTGELFF

d_call: .
clone_size: .
j_call: TRBJ2-7
v_call: TRBV29-1
cdr3_nt: TGCAGCGTTGAATTATTCGGCTACGAGCAGTACTTC
cdr3_aa: CSVELFGYEQYF

d_call: TRBD1
clone_size: .
j_call: TRBJ2-3
v_call: TRBV6-5
cdr3_nt: TGTGCCAGCAGTTACGGACAGGGGTTCACAGATACGCAGTATTTT
cdr3_aa: CASSYGQGFTDTQYF

d_call: .
clone_size: few
j_call: TRBJ2-7
v_call: TRBV5-6
cdr3_nt: TGTGCCAGCAGTCTAGCTTCCTACGAGCAGTACTTC
cdr3_aa: CASSLASYEQYF

d_call: .
clone_size: .
j_call: TRBJ1-1
v_call: TRBV10-2
cdr3_nt: TGCGCCAGCAGTGAGGGGACCGGGCTCCGGTTCTTT
cdr3_aa: CASSEGTGLRFF

d_call: TRBD1
clone_size: .
j_call: TRBJ1-2
v_call: TRBV7-9
cdr3_nt: TGTGCCAGCAGTAGTACCGGGACAGGGAGTAGGAATGGCTACACCTTC
cdr3_aa: CASSSTGTGSRNGYTF

d_call: .
clone_size: .
j_call: TRBJ2-7
v_call: TRBV2
cdr3_nt: TGTGCCAGCAGTGAAGTTGGCGAGCAGTACTTC
cdr3_aa: CASSEVGEQYF

d_call: .
clone_size: .
j_call: TRBJ1-1
v_call: TRBV5-4
cdr3_nt: TGTGCCACCCTCGAATCGAACACTGAAGCTTTCTTT
cdr3_aa: CATLESNTEAFF

d_call: .
clone_size: .
j_call: TRBJ1-1
v_call: TRBV30
cdr3_nt: TGTGCCTGGAGTGAAGTCGGGGGGACTGAAGCTTTCTTT
cdr3_aa: CAWSEVGGTEAFF

d_call: .
clone_size: .
j_call: TRBJ2-5
v_call: TRBV29-1
cdr3_nt: TGCAGCGTTGAACGAGAGACCCAGTACTTC
cdr3_aa: CSVERETQYF

d_call: .
clone_size: .
j_call: TRBJ2-2
v_call: TRBV27
cdr3_nt: TGTGCCAGCAGTTCGGCCAGGGACACCGGGGAGCTGTTTTTT
cdr3_aa: CASSSARDTGELFF

d_call: .
clone_size: .
j_call: TRBJ1-2
v_call: TRBV4-2
cdr3_nt: TGTGCCAGCAGCCAAGGTCCCCCGGGGACTAACTATGGCTACACCTTC
cdr3_aa: CASSQGPPGTNYGYTF

d_call: TRBD2
clone_size: .
j_call: TRBJ2-5
v_call: TRBV9
cdr3_nt: TGTGCCAGCAGCGCCGGGACTAGCGGTGGGGAGACCCAGTACTTC
cdr3_aa: CASSAGTSGGETQYF

d_call: .
clone_size: .
j_call: TRBJ2-7
v_call: TRBV27
cdr3_nt: TGTGCCAGCAGTTATGATGGGGGCTTGAGAGAGCAGTACTTC
cdr3_aa: CASSYDGGLREQYF

d_call: .
clone_size: .
j_call: TRBJ1-1
v_call: TRBV9
cdr3_nt: TGTGCCAGCACCCCCGGGGCGGGCGACACTGAAGCTTTCTTT
cdr3_aa: CASTPGAGDTEAFF

d_call: .
clone_size: .
j_call: TRBJ2-5
v_call: TRBV29-1
cdr3_nt: TGCAGCGCCGTCGACTCTAAGACCCAGTACTTC
cdr3_aa: CSAVDSKTQYF